The following is a T cell receptor (beta chain) sequence with its context. The sample belongs to a study of blood T cell repertoires in COVID-19. Study at large: Acute and convalescent COVID-19 specimens originated in the United States, Italy and Spain.

Up to 2 weeks before entering the study, exposed participants had met a COVID-19 case. The CDR3 extends over 13 amino acids. Using immunoSEQ multiplex PCR, the repertoire was profiled, and TCRdb retains in-frame clones only, with some absent. The sample lists about 180,000 clones; roughly 80% were seen once. This chain joins TRBV21-1 and TRBJ2-3; the table's D call TRBD2 went unverified against the DNA. TRBV21-1 is termed a pseudogene. The TCR sequence derives from a man in his fifties or sixties who had been exposed to COVID-19. The sequencing sample was made of PBMCs or T cells enriched from blood (not recorded which). CDR3 nucleotide sequence: TGTGCCAACCCCCGGAGGCCCCCAGATACGCAGTATTTT. Translation gives CANPRRPPDTQYF.